This TCR beta chain was documented in a study of T cell responses to AZD1222 COVID-19 vaccine. Study-wide results and caveats: A reported finding is that nearly half of spike-specific TCRs target unmutated variant regions.

This clone was recorded a few times. Its specificity is unknown. Sequencing used immunoSEQ multiplex PCR; TCRdb keeps in-frame clones, though not all of them. The repertoire holds about 270,000 clones, 90% to 95% seen once, with 0.5% to 0.65% in the top ten. The germline V gene encodes CDR1 DFQATT and CDR2 SNEGSKA (reference sequence). This CDR3 comprises 16 residues. V lost 3 bases, J lost 5 bases, and 9 bases stayed unmatched. The chain carries TRBV20-1 and TRBJ2-1; 11 nucleotides align to TRBD2. The input for sequencing was peripheral blood, taken 28 days after the second AZD1222 dose. This TCR was recovered from an adult who received the AZD1222 COVID-19 vaccine. CDR3 coding DNA: TGCAGTGCTAGTCTGCCTAGCGGGAGGCCCCACAATGAGCAGTTCTTC. Amino acid sequence: CSASLPSGRPHNEQFF.